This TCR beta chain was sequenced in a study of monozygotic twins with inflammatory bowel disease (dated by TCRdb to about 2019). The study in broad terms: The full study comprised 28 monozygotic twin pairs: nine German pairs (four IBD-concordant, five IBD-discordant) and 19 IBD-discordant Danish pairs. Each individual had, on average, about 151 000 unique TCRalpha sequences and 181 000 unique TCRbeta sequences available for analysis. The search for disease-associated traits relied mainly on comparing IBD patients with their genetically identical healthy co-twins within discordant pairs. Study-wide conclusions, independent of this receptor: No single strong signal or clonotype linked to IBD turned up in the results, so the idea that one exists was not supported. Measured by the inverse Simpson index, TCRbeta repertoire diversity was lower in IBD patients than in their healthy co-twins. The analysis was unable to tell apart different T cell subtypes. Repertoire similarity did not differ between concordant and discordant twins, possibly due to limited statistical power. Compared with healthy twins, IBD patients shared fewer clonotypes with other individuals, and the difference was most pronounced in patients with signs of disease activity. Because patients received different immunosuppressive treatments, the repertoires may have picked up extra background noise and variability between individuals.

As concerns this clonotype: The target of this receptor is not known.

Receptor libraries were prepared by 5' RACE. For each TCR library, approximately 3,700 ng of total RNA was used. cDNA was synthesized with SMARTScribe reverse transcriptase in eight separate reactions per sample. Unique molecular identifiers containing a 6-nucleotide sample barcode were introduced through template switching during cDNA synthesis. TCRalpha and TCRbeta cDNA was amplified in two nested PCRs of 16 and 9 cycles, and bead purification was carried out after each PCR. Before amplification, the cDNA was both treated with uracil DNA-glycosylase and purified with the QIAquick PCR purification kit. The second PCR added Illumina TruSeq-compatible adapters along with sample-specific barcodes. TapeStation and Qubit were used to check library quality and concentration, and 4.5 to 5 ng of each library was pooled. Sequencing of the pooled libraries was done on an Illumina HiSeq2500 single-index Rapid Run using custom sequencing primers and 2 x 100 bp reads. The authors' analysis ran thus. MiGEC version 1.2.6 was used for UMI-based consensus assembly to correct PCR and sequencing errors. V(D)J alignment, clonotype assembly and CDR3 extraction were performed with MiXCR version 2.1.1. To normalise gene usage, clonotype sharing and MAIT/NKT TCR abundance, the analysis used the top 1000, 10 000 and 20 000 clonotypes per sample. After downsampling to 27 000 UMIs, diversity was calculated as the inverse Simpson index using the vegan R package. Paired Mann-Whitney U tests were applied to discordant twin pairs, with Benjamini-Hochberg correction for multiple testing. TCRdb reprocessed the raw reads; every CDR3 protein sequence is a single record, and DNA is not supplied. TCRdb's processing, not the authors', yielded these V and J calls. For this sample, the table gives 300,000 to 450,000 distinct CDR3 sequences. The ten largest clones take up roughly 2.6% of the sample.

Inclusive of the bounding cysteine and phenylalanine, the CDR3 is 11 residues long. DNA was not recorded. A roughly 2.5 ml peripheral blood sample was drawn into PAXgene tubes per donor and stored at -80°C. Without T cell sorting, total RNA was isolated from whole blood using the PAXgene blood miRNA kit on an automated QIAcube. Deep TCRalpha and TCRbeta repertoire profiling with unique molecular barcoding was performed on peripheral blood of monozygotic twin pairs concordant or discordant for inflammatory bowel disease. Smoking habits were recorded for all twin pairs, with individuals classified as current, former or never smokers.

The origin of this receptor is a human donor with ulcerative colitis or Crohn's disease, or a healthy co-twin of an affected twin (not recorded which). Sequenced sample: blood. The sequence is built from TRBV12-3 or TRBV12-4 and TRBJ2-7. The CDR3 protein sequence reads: CASSSWGEQYF.